What follows describes a single T cell receptor beta chain. The clone's antigen remains unknown. Base qualities are missing; no much larger clone stands one base away. The same CDR3 arises from other DNA sequences in this sample as well. The cohort consisted of 666 healthy bone marrow donors. Cohort members were all nominally healthy when sampled, although unrecorded immune exposures were likely present. The donor tested CMV seronegative and was one of the 352 seronegative cohort members. Each donor provided a peripheral blood sample, and peripheral blood mononuclear cells were used for TCR beta sequencing. Genomic DNA was extracted from the blood cell samples with the Qiagen DNeasy Blood Extraction Kit. The cysteine opens and the phenylalanine closes a CDR3 of 13 amino acids. The sequence is cut down to CDR3 DNA, 39 bases in frame from base 1. In the germline V gene, CDR1 corresponds to MNHEY and CDR2 to SVGAGI. At the junction V is shortened by 1 base and J by 4 bases, with 8 bases in between.

Preparation of the library involved the immunoSEQ multiplex PCR assay. For the multiplex PCR, a mixture combining 60 forward primers for TCR Vbeta segments and 13 reverse primers for TCR Jbeta segments was used. The CDR3 region of rearranged TCR beta genes was amplified from genomic DNA with a multiplex PCR assay. The amplified TCR beta libraries were sequenced on the Illumina HiSeq System as 87-base-pair reads. As for the authors' bioinformatics: A later analysis tallied roughly 76 million unique TCR beta chains across the 666 repertoires, and about 10 million of those chains were shared by two or more donors. A nearest-neighbor algorithm error-corrected the raw reads and collapsed the reads into unique sequences, merging closely related sequences to remove PCR and sequencing errors. CDR3 sequences were aligned to IMGT reference sequences to assign V, D and J gene segments. For a sequence to be retained, a match of at least six nucleotides to both a V gene segment and a J gene segment was required. A rearrangement was called productive if the CDR3 had no stop codons and remained in frame with V and J, and every other rearrangement was called non-productive. Following IMGT convention, CDR3 was defined as the stretch from the second conserved V-encoded cysteine up to the conserved J-encoded phenylalanine. In an earlier analysis of 587 of the donors, sequences lacking an unambiguous match to a single V gene segment were excluded. An earlier analysis of under 750 of the donors called V segments functional above 56.7% productive rearrangements and segregating when the between-donor standard deviation exceeded 5%. A statistical classification framework was built to diagnose cytomegalovirus status from the catalog of TCR beta chain sequences. In a later analysis, V and J genes were assigned by comparing TCR nucleotide sequences against IMGT/GENE-DB human TR gene sequences. In a later analysis, CDR3 sequences and most-parsimonious VDJ recombination scenarios were assigned using the TCRdist pipeline. In a later analysis, each TCR beta chain was defined by its CDR3 amino acid sequence together with its V-gene family, and reads without a unique V-gene family were excluded. A later analysis removed several hundred highly shared, low-generation-probability nucleotide sequences to deal with suspected cross-contamination and a sequencing artifact. In a later analysis, a clonal expansion index for each public chain was calculated from normalized within-repertoire ranks of inferred template counts. In a later analysis, generation probabilities were computed with a VDJ recombination model fitted to out-of-frame rearrangements, and the resulting probabilities were checked against IGoR. A later analysis scored TCR-TCR, TCR-HLA and TCR-CMV co-occurrence with hypergeometric tests, applying a repertoire-size bias correction to TCR pairs. A later analysis estimated false discovery rates by permuting HLA or CMV assignments 20 times. In a later analysis, co-occurring TCRs were grouped with DBSCAN, and TCRdist sequence similarity was added when clustering was performed within HLA-allele-positive subsets. Repertoires with fewer than 30,000 or more than 120,000 public chains, plus five repertoires with anomalous nucleotide sharing, were excluded from co-occurrence clustering. The immuneACCESS repertoire file appears here via TCRdb, limited to in-frame rearrangements. These files lack a portion of the clones; in checked studies, under half of the deficit traces to unresolved V genes, and the cause of the others is not known. Clonal size and the V and J genes are those of that table, whereas D and trimming came from the DNA. This sample has some 120,000 clones in its table, and approximately 78% of those were observed once. Clones ranked in the top ten supply around 5.8% of the sample.

The data are from a study of cytomegalovirus exposure and HLA in healthy donors (dated 2017 in TCRdb). With regard to the full study: An earlier analysis of several hundred of the donors reported about 280 Gb of sequence data and 117 million unique TCR beta sequences obtained from about 180 million T cells. In addition to the first cohort of around 670 subjects, a separate validation cohort of 120 different subjects was used. About five DR-DQ haplotypes were handled as single units for association and clustering because linkage in the cohort was strong. HLA typing covered class I and class II loci at four-digit resolution. To study patterns of TCR occurrence, a later analysis re-analyzed previously published TCR beta repertoires from under 750 donors and added high-resolution HLA genotyping. The aim of the study was to test whether cataloging public T cell receptors could identify signatures of past pathogen exposure. Every discovery cohort repertoire had been produced on one sequencing platform. The later analysis used no new phenotypic data to find candidate immune exposures, relying instead on TCR beta sequences and their occurrence across donors. An early release that covered about 600 HLA-typed donors contained 250 to 350 gigabases of sequencing data and 70 million to 100 million unique TCR sequences. Genome-wide SNP genotypes for about 65% of the 666 donors were used in a later genetic analysis, which treated that subset as a discovery cohort. To decide whether each TCR beta V gene segment behaved as functional or pseudogenic, an earlier analysis of some 580 of the donors relied on high-throughput TCR beta sequencing. Donor age, sex, ethnicity and CMV serostatus were compiled together with the repertoire data. Among 300 to 450 genotyped donors of the cohort, an average of about 240,000 unique TCR beta nucleotide sequences were sequenced per donor, roughly 18% of them non-productive. To predict cytomegalovirus infection status, the study brought together high-throughput TCR immunosequencing, statistical association of individual TCRs with disease status, and machine learning. The genetic ancestry cluster associated with self-reported Caucasian donors included about 84% of the roughly 400 genotyped donors. The number of donors typed differed by locus, with roughly 620-640 for A, B, C, DRB1 and DQB1, roughly 520 for DQA1, 600 to 610 for DPA1, and some 470 for DPB1. Using immunosequencing, the study profiled T cell repertoires from 666 subjects and related those repertoires to cytomegalovirus serostatus.

Results the study describes overall, beyond this receptor: In a later analysis, most CMV-associated TCR beta chains were found to appear HLA-restricted, with HLA associations seemingly driven largely by CMV exposure. Some IMGT-functional V segments, including TRBV6-2 and TRBV6-3, could not be told apart with the 87-base-pair reads, so those segments were excluded. An association between a missense DCLRE1C variant and V-gene and J-gene trimming of TCR beta chains was found in a later genetic analysis and replicated in an independent cohort. Only TCR beta chains were sequenced in this cohort, and the absence of alpha or paired-chain data limited detectable features. A later analysis found that TCR association rates varied across HLA loci, with DRB1 alleles showing the most associated TCRs and HLA-C alleles the fewest. Most TCR sequences were observed very rarely across donors, whereas some public TCRs were present in many individuals. The study gave a list of 150 to 200 TCR beta chains associated with cytomegalovirus. For the cohort, immune exposure information was limited to CMV serostatus. Correlated functional status among segregating V segments might be attributable to linkage disequilibrium, but an unknown experimental factor could not be ruled out. Compared with the roughly 710-donor mean, donors in an Asian-associated ancestry cluster had fewer N-insertions in productive TCRs, according to a later genetic analysis. A later analysis reported that several top co-occurrence clusters appeared linked to parvovirus B19, influenza, CMV and Epstein-Barr virus. The classifier was reported to diagnose cytomegalovirus status with high specificity and sensitivity in both the original cohort and the validation cohort. Three of the identified cytomegalovirus-associated TCR beta chains were confirmed in vitro to be specific for cytomegalovirus antigens. The authors suggested that the approach could potentially be generalized to other disease states and immunological phenotypes. The presence/absence analyses assumed that sequencing depth was roughly uniform across donors, and that assumption may not be true. Seventeen rarely observed V segments, including chromosome 9 orphons, were excluded from the earlier analysis of approximately 500 of the donors because counts were too low. In a later analysis, about 17,000 TCR beta sequences were associated with specific HLA alleles at a false discovery rate of 0.05. A later analysis found that HLA-associated TCR beta chains were more clonally expanded and had lower generation probabilities than equally common non-associated chains. A further reported finding was that TCR beta sequences accurately predicted the HLA-A and HLA-B alleles for most subjects in the first cohort. Because HLA typing was unavailable for some donors at each locus, only the typed subset was used in association tests. The sequencing pipeline was judged likely to have produced a cluster of highly shared sequence variants as a technical artifact. An earlier analysis of approximately 570 of the donors showed that most TCR beta V segments appeared in productive rearrangements either about 90% or about 30% of the time, which broadly matched IMGT annotations. Assigning TCR associations to individual alleles was difficult when HLA alleles, especially DR and DQ, strongly co-occurred.

The chain joins TRBV6-5 to TRBJ2-7, and possibly TRBD1, on 5 matching bases. The sample comprised PBMCs. The receptor was derived from a woman aged 40 to 49 in good health and CMV-seronegative. Here the CDR3 is given as CASSYLTAYEQYF. The DNA sequence is TGTGCCAGCAGTTACTTGACAGCTTACGAGCAGTACTTC.